The rows below give T cell receptor beta chains drawn from one sample of a study of cytomegalovirus exposure and HLA in healthy donors. TCRdb's copy holds only in-frame clones and misses some; the assay was immunoSEQ multiplex PCR. This listing includes 70,000 to 100,000 clones. Material: PBMCs. These receptors came from a man between 18 and 29 years old in good health and CMV-seropositive. Both conserved end residues are part of each CDR3. The D gene is left open where the match is weak.

V,J,D,CDR3,DNA
TRBV19,TRBJ1-6,TRBD1,CASSTTGRYSPLHF,TGTGCCAGTAGTACGACAGGGCGTTACTCACCCCTCCACTTT
TRBV9,TRBJ1-2,NA,CASSVRAGWDYGYTF,TGTGCCAGCAGCGTAAGAGCAGGGTGGGACTATGGCTACACCTTC
TRBV6-1,TRBJ2-7,NA,CASSPRMSEQYF,TGTGCCAGCAGTCCCCGAATGAGCGAGCAGTACTTC
TRBV5-1,TRBJ2-5,NA,CASSPVGGETQYF,TGCGCCAGCAGCCCGGTCGGAGGGGAGACCCAGTACTTC
TRBV15,TRBJ2-3,TRBD2,CATSIGLAGAQDTQYF,TGTGCCACCAGCATCGGACTAGCGGGGGCCCAAGATACGCAGTATTTT
TRBV5-4,TRBJ2-7,TRBD1,CASSQLQGSAYEQYF,TGTGCCAGCAGCCAATTACAGGGGTCTGCCTACGAGCAGTACTTC
TRBV4-1,TRBJ2-4,NA,CASRPHLTGLIIQYF,TGCGCCAGCAGACCGCACTTAACAGGGTTGATCATTCAGTACTTC
TRBV5-1,TRBJ2-1,NA,CASSSSYQTANEQFF,TGCGCCAGCAGCTCGAGCTACCAAACAGCTAATGAGCAGTTCTTC
TRBV4-1,TRBJ1-5,TRBD1,CASSPHVGTGAPDPQHF,TGCGCCAGCAGCCCGCATGTAGGGACAGGGGCCCCAGACCCCCAGCATTTT
TRBV5-4,TRBJ1-2,NA,CASSLEPDRAYGYTF,TGTGCCAGCAGCTTGGAACCTGACAGAGCTTATGGCTACACCTTC
TRBV30,TRBJ1-2,TRBD1,CAKDRDGGYTF,TGTGCTAAAGACAGGGACGGCGGCTACACCTTC
TRBV18,TRBJ2-5,TRBD1,CASSPGQGSQETQYF,TGTGCCAGCTCACCTGGACAGGGGAGTCAAGAGACCCAGTACTTC
TRBV6-5,TRBJ1-2,NA,CASSYSGGYGYTF,TGTGCCAGCAGTTACTCGGGGGGCTATGGCTACACCTTC
TRBV11-1,TRBJ1-4,NA,CASSRDRSRREKLFF,TGTGCCAGCAGCCGAGACAGGTCGCGCCGAGAAAAACTGTTTTTT
TRBV19,TRBJ2-2,NA,CASSTPFAGELFF,TGTGCCAGTAGTACTCCCTTTGCCGGGGAGCTGTTTTTT
TRBV19,TRBJ2-1,TRBD2,CASSPRTSGSGHEQFF,TGTGCCAGTAGTCCTCGAACTAGCGGGAGTGGGCATGAGCAGTTCTTC
TRBV18,TRBJ2-7,TRBD1,CASSPDRGLYEQYF,TGTGCCAGCTCACCCGACAGGGGGTTGTACGAGCAGTACTTC
TRBV10-2,TRBJ1-6,TRBD1,CASRTTGEGSPLHF,TGCGCCAGCAGGACGACAGGGGAAGGCTCACCCCTCCACTTT
TRBV28,TRBJ1-5,TRBD1,CASSFSRGDQPQHF,TGTGCCAGCAGTTTTTCCAGGGGGGACCAGCCCCAGCATTTT
TRBV28,TRBJ2-3,TRBD1,CASSRTGARDTQYF,TGTGCCAGCAGTCGGACAGGGGCCAGGGATACGCAGTATTTT
TRBV6-1,TRBJ1-1,NA,CASRVQGVTEAFF,TGTGCCAGCAGAGTACAGGGTGTAACTGAAGCTTTCTTT
TRBV11-1,TRBJ2-7,TRBD1,CAPRGQGYEQYF,TGTGCCCCCAGGGGACAGGGTTACGAGCAGTACTTC
TRBV4-2,TRBJ2-7,TRBD1,CASSQDFGTGSYEQYF,TGTGCCAGCAGCCAAGATTTTGGGACAGGCTCCTACGAGCAGTACTTC
TRBV4-1,TRBJ1-1,NA,CASSQVTLARETEAFF,TGCGCCAGCAGCCAAGTGACGCTCGCTCGGGAAACTGAAGCTTTCTTT
TRBV6-1,TRBJ1-2,NA,CASSVHEHGYTF,TGTGCCAGCAGTGTGCATGAGCATGGCTACACCTTC
TRBV10-3,TRBJ1-1,NA,CAISEAGGTNTEAFF,TGTGCCATCAGTGAGGCCGGAGGAACGAACACTGAAGCTTTCTTT
TRBV28,TRBJ1-5,TRBD1,CASSALQGDQPQHF,TGTGCCAGCAGCGCCCTACAGGGGGATCAGCCCCAGCATTTT
TRBV10-3,TRBJ2-2,NA,CAISEEVKQFHTGELFF,TGTGCCATCAGTGAGGAAGTAAAACAGTTCCACACCGGGGAGCTGTTTTTT
TRBV13,TRBJ1-1,NA,CASSEQENTEAFF,TGTGCCAGCAGTGAACAGGAGAACACTGAAGCTTTCTTT
TRBV10-3,TRBJ1-2,TRBD1,CAIRGEAKGAYGYTF,TGTGCCATCAGGGGCGAGGCCAAGGGGGCTTACGGCTACACCTTC
TRBV7-8,TRBJ1-1,TRBD1,CASSVDRNKAFF,TGTGCCAGCAGCGTGGACAGGAATAAAGCTTTCTTT
TRBV25-1,TRBJ2-7,TRBD2,CASSEFVAGAGEQYF,TGTGCCAGCAGTGAATTCGTAGCGGGAGCAGGAGAGCAGTACTTC
TRBV9,TRBJ2-3,NA,CASSVVNADTQYF,TGTGCCAGCAGCGTAGTAAATGCGGATACGCAGTATTTT
TRBV28,TRBJ1-1,NA,CASSDREFRGTEAFF,TGTGCCAGCAGTGATAGAGAGTTCAGGGGCACTGAAGCTTTCTTT
TRBV28,TRBJ1-2,NA,CASGGRVDYGYTF,TGTGCCAGCGGCGGTCGAGTGGACTATGGCTACACCTTC
TRBV27,TRBJ1-2,TRBD1,CASSLWPGQGGYGYTF,TGTGCCAGCAGTTTATGGCCGGGACAGGGAGGCTATGGCTACACCTTC
TRBV18,TRBJ2-7,TRBD2,CASSPQRELSYEQYF,TGTGCCAGCTCACCGCAGCGGGAGCTCTCCTACGAGCAGTACTTC
TRBV11-1,TRBJ2-7,NA,CASSFGQGLPYEQYF,TGTGCCAGCAGTTTTGGACAGGGACTACCTTACGAGCAGTACTTC
TRBV7-3,TRBJ1-1,NA,CASSIYKNTEAFF,TGTGCCAGCAGCATATACAAGAACACTGAAGCTTTCTTT
TRBV6-1,TRBJ2-1,TRBD2,CASSESAGFNNEQFF,TGTGCCAGCAGTGAATCAGCGGGGTTTAACAATGAGCAGTTCTTC